The rows below give T cell receptor beta chains drawn from one sample of a study of regulatory T cells in long-lasting Graves disease. One entry per CDR3 protein, called by TCRdb with MiXCR from the multiplex PCR reads. This sample yields fewer than 550,000 distinct CDR3 sequences, of which about 16% are seen a single time; around 25% belongs to the top ten. The sample was also linked to a second study, of T cells in Graves' hyperthyroidism and ophthalmopathy.

Sample: peripheral blood mononuclear cells (PBMCs), taken at new diagnosis, from a patient treated with antithyroid drugs. All receptors derive from a woman aged 40-65 years with Graves disease. Each CDR3 is given with its conserved first and last residue.

CASSITGGAGNQPQHF	TRBV19	TRBJ1-5
CASSPQNSTREKLFF	TRBV7-3	TRBJ1-4
CASSYGTGVPETQYF	TRBV6-5	TRBJ2-5
CAWSFDSLGYTF	TRBV30	TRBJ1-2
CASRIGQGLDTQYF	TRBV5-1	TRBJ2-3
CASSPRQGSLTETQYF	TRBV12-3/TRBV12-4	TRBJ2-5
CASSPFLETQYF	TRBV12-3/TRBV12-4	TRBJ2-5
CASSASGTSIYEQYF	TRBV7-2	TRBJ2-7
CASSYSGTEYYEQFF	TRBV6-5	TRBJ2-1
CAWSLGNTEAFF	TRBV30	TRBJ1-1
CASSPEAWTGPNGYTF	TRBV7-8	TRBJ1-2
CSALTDSDDGYTF	TRBV20-1	TRBJ1-2
CASTVTSGGANEQFF	TRBV27	TRBJ2-1
CSARGLRGRTEAFF	TRBV20-1	TRBJ1-1
CASSQVSRTSTDTQYF	TRBV4-1	TRBJ2-3
CASSPRQGGIATNEKLFF	TRBV19	TRBJ1-4
CASSLGRGLAGLNEQFF	TRBV5-1	TRBJ2-1
CSALGPQGSYTQYF	TRBV20-1	TRBJ2-3
CASSTHQDSRGNEQYF	TRBV7-9	TRBJ2-7
CAWIIAGANVLTF	TRBV30	TRBJ2-6
CSARGRDGTGNTEAFF	TRBV20-1	TRBJ1-1
CASSLGTGGQETQYF	TRBV12-3/TRBV12-4	TRBJ2-5
CAWSVFHEAFF	TRBV30	TRBJ1-1
CASSSDSDNSPLHF	TRBV18	TRBJ1-6
CASSHELGYTF	TRBV3-1	TRBJ1-2
CASSPGGGSSYEQYF	TRBV19	TRBJ2-7
CASSSRQGGNEKLFF	TRBV27	TRBJ1-4
CAIRPTGFGTEAFF	TRBV10-3	TRBJ1-1
CSVEWIYNEQFF	TRBV29-1	TRBJ2-1
CASSPMRGATETQYF	TRBV5-1	TRBJ2-5
CASSLDRESNQPQHF	TRBV28	TRBJ1-5
CAWSRGEITYNEQFF	TRBV30	TRBJ2-1
CASSKTRLAGVNEQFF	TRBV7-8	TRBJ2-1
CASSGLAGAPGGETQYF	TRBV5-1	TRBJ2-5
CASSLYGGTYGYTF	TRBV5-1	TRBJ1-2
CASSSYSGYEQYF	TRBV7-9	TRBJ2-7
CASTLDSSYNSPLHF	TRBV19	TRBJ1-6
CASRPSYYTGELFF	TRBV6-2/TRBV6-3	TRBJ2-2
CASKGFWDRDEYEQYF	TRBV2	TRBJ2-7
CASSPSLGRSTYEQYF	TRBV11-2	TRBJ2-7
CSYRGKREKLFF	TRBV7-9	TRBJ1-4
CASSEAAGINQPQHF	TRBV6-1	TRBJ1-5
CASSADRYYEQYF	TRBV7-9	TRBJ2-7
CAISEGAKGSNYGYTF	TRBV10-3	TRBJ1-2
CASSQDVLDSLKAFF	TRBV3-1	TRBJ1-1
CAIRPGNTIYF	TRBV10-3	TRBJ1-3
CASSPPGLAVAGELFF	TRBV18	TRBJ2-2
CASSLEGPQAFF	TRBV5-1	TRBJ1-1